A selection of T cell receptor beta chains follows, all from one sample in a study of control samples from healthy donors and cancer patients. The repertoire was sequenced with immunoSEQ multiplex PCR; TCRdb's copy has only in-frame clones and lacks some. Of approximately 120,000 clones listed, roughly 89% are singletons. Specimen: blood. These receptors were collected from a woman between 45 and 65 years old in good health. CDR3s include the opening cysteine and the closing phenylalanine or tryptophan. The D gene is left open where the match is weak. Clone size is shown for a subset of rows, as once, few, many or a class of expanded clone.

J | V | D | size | CDR3 | DNA
TRBJ2-3 | TRBV4-3 | . | . | CASSQGAPDTQYF | TGCGCCAGCAGCCAAGGGGCCCCAGATACGCAGTATTTT
TRBJ2-3 | TRBV18 | TRBD1 | . | CASSRTGPDTQYF | TGTGCCAGCTCTAGGACAGGGCCCGATACGCAGTATTTT
TRBJ2-1 | TRBV12-3/TRBV12-4 | . | . | CASSPFYNEQFF | TGTGCCAGCAGTCCGTTCTACAATGAGCAGTTCTTC
TRBJ2-3 | TRBV7-2 | . | . | CASSPRRRAQADTQYF | TGTGCCAGCAGCCCCAGGCGAAGGGCCCAAGCAGATACGCAGTATTTT
TRBJ2-3 | TRBV19 | . | once | CASSNARDTQYF | TGTGCCAGTAGTAATGCCCGAGATACGCAGTATTTT
TRBJ2-5 | TRBV13 | . | . | CASSLGVETQYF | TGTGCCAGCAGCTTAGGTGTTGAGACCCAGTACTTC
TRBJ2-5 | TRBV5-6 | . | . | CASSLVGRDTQYF | TGTGCCAGCAGCTTGGTCGGGAGAGACACCCAGTACTTC
TRBJ2-1 | TRBV2 | . | . | CASILGRANNEQFF | TGTGCCAGCATCCTGGGCAGGGCCAACAATGAGCAGTTCTTC
TRBJ1-6 | TRBV12-3/TRBV12-4 | . | . | CASSFKGSPLHF | TGTGCCAGCAGTTTTAAGGGTTCACCCCTCCACTTT
TRBJ1-5 | TRBV6-2/TRBV6-3 | TRBD1 | . | CASSPGDRRGNPPQHF | TGTGCCAGCAGTCCCGGGGACAGGCGAGGGAATCCGCCCCAGCATTTT
TRBJ1-4 | TRBV4-2 | . | . | CASSSTNEKLFF | TGTGCCAGCAGTTCAACTAATGAAAAACTGTTTTTT
TRBJ2-1 | TRBV6-5 | . | few | CASTPGPSSYNEQFF | TGTGCCAGCACTCCGGGGCCGAGCTCCTACAATGAGCAGTTCTTC
TRBJ2-3 | TRBV7-9 | . | . | CASQEGTDTQYF | TGTGCCAGTCAGGAGGGCACAGATACGCAGTATTTT
TRBJ1-2 | TRBV5-6 | . | . | CASSPVVGADGYTF | TGTGCCAGCAGCCCTGTGGTTGGGGCTGATGGCTACACCTTC
TRBJ2-3 | TRBV12-5 | TRBD2 | once | CASEWSSGGRGTDTQYF | TGTGCTAGTGAGTGGTCTAGCGGGGGGCGAGGCACAGATACGCAGTATTTT